These 12 T cell receptor beta chains share one sample of origin, sequenced in a study of T cell responses to AZD1222 COVID-19 vaccine. The data were produced by immunoSEQ multiplex PCR, yet TCRdb's version contains in-frame clones alone and is incomplete. Of tens of thousands of clones in the sample, over 75% were seen once. The starting material was peripheral blood, obtained on day 0 of AZD1222 vaccination. The receptors come from an adult in good health.

V usage is TRBV5-1 and J usage is TRBJ2-5; possibly TRBD1 for D (5 bases). V lost 4 bases, J lost 2 bases, and 9 bases lay in between. Germline V lookup: CDR1 SGHRS, CDR2 YFSETQ. This CDR3 contains 13 residues. The CDR3 DNA reads as TGCGCCAGCAGCAAGACAGTTCAAGAGACCCAGTACTTC. It specifies CASSKTVQETQYF.

The chain is built from TRBV6-6 and TRBJ1-2; D remains unclear. From germline, CDR1 is MNHNY and CDR2 SVGAGI (reference sequence). The CDR3 is made up of 12 amino acids. V shed 2 bases and J shed 7 bases, with 8 bases lying between them. The CDR3 DNA follows: TGTGCCAGCAGTTACGACGGGGTTGGCTACACCTTC. Its translation: CASSYDGVGYTF.

The V call is TRBV30, the J call TRBJ1-1, with D tentatively TRBD1 (5 bases). CDR1 and CDR2 from the germline V gene are GTSNPN and SVGIG (reference sequence). The CDR3 runs to 16 residues. Trimming stripped 1 base from V and 1 base from J, with 16 bases between. For the CDR3, the DNA is TGTGCCTGGAGTGCCCGACAGTTGCTTCGGAACACTGAAGCTTTCTTT. It codes for CAWSARQLLRNTEAFF.

The chain employs TRBV7-8 and TRBJ2-3; the D gene is possibly TRBD2 (6 bases). Trimming cost V 2 bases and J 4 bases, with 16 bases left between them. The CDR3 is made up of 16 amino acids. Germline-derived CDR1 and CDR2 are SGHVS and FQNEAQ. The CDR3 bases are TGTGCCAGCAGCTTATTAGGCGATCGGGGGTCAGATACGCAGTATTTT. Translation gives CASSLLGDRGSDTQYF.

This clone was seen only a few times. V and J are TRBV6-1 and TRBJ2-5; TRBD2 aligns across 9 bases. V was clipped by 4 bases and J by 4 bases; unmatched bases: 13. This CDR3 contains 17 residues. From germline, CDR1 is MNHNS and CDR2 SASEGT. As DNA, the CDR3 is TGTGCCAGCAGTGGGACCCTAGCGGGGTATGTGGGAGAGACCCAGTACTTC. This codes for CASSGTLAGYVGETQYF.

This clone was observed once. The chain carries TRBV2 and TRBJ1-5, with 8 bases that match TRBD1. The germline V gene encodes CDR1 SNHLY and CDR2 FYNNEI. After removal of 4 bases from V and 3 bases from J, the junction contained 2 bases not matched to a gene. The CDR3 has 14 amino acids. CDR3: CASSGQGNNQPQHF. The CDR3 DNA reads TGTGCCAGCAGTGGACAGGGGAACAATCAGCCCCAGCATTTT.

In this sample, this clone turned up once. This chain joins TRBV4-1 and TRBJ2-7; the match to TRBD1 covers 7 bases. V gave up 6 bases and J gave up 6 bases; unmatched junction bases: 14. CDR3 length: 15 amino acids. Germline V gene sequence: CDR1 MGHRA, CDR2 YSYEKL. The CDR3 DNA follows: TGCGCCAGCAGTCAGGGGATAGGGACAGTTCTCGAGCAGTACTTC. Protein: CASSQGIGTVLEQYF.

V and J are TRBV12-3 or TRBV12-4 and TRBJ1-1; no firm D call. This CDR3 has 13 residues. The ends were cut back, 1 base at V and 7 bases at J, with 10 bases in the middle. The CDR3 region has the DNA TGTGCCAGCAGTTTAGGAGAAAACCGTGAAGCTTTCTTT. Its translation is CASSLGENREAFF.

The chain is built from TRBV5-1 and TRBJ2-3; D is uncertain. V lost 0 bases and J lost 5, with 13 bases in between. In germline, CDR1 is SGHRS, CDR2 YFSETQ. The CDR3 sequence is 15 residues long. The DNA of the CDR3 is TGCGCCAGCAGCTTGGTTAAGGCAGAACGAGATACGCAGTATTTT. Translated: CASSLVKAERDTQYF.

The rearrangement links TRBV4-1 to TRBJ1-1; D might be TRBD1 (6 bases). The CDR3 is 17 amino acids. CDR1 MGHRA and CDR2 YSYEKL come from the germline V gene. V lost 1 base to trimming and J lost 2 bases, with 17 bases between them. The CDR3 here is CASSQGVGGLANTEAFF. Written as DNA, the CDR3 is TGCGCCAGCAGCCAAGGGGTTGGGGGCCTGGCTAACACTGAAGCTTTCTTT.

The CDR3 loop is CASSLRGDTGELFF. The CDR3 coding sequence is TGTGCCAGTAGCCTCAGGGGAGACACCGGGGAGCTGTTTTTT. The chain uses TRBV19 and TRBJ2-2; D may be TRBD1 (6 bases). The length of the CDR3 is 14 residues. V lost 6 bases and J 3 bases, leaving 11 bases between the germline ends. From germline, CDR1 is LNHDA and CDR2 SQIVND (reference sequence).

This clone was observed once. The rearrangement links TRBV24-1 to TRBJ1-2, with D perhaps TRBD1 (5 bases). CDR1 KGHDR and CDR2 SFDVKD come from the germline V gene. The V end was cut by 5 bases, the J end by 5 bases, with 5 bases between. This CDR3 has 11 amino acids. The CDR3 loop reads CATSAGYGYTF. The CDR3 bases are TGTGCCACCAGTGCAGGGTATGGCTACACCTTC.